This TCR beta chain was profiled in a study of human T cells and chemical hapten exposure. Study as a whole: Patch tests applied 0.01% DPC to the upper back and were scored after 6 days.

CDR3 size: 16 residues. Germline CDR1 reads SGHAT; CDR2 reads FQNNGV. V dropped 1 base and J dropped 0 bases, with 10 bases sitting between them. This clonotype was seen a few times. Time point of the sample: patch test 1, 2 weeks after DPC sensitization. Treatment meaning: therapeutic diphenylcyclopropenone sensitization with weekly scalp DPC. Prior to application of each patch test, blood was drawn. Total RNA came from unfractionated whole blood. TCRdb passed the RACE reads through MiXCR, listing each CDR3 protein once. The sample shows about 80,000 distinct CDR3 sequences, about 6.8% of them seen only once.

Sample: whole blood, taken in connection with sensitization to the hapten diphenylcyclopropenone (DPC). The sequence was obtained from a young woman with alopecia areata. Some clones in this sample may be carry-over from other donors' samples. The chain uses TRBV11-2 and TRBJ1-3; D gene uncertain. This CDR3 is CASSLGRHRSGNTIYF. In DNA form, the CDR3 reads TGTGCCAGCAGCTTAGGGCGACATCGCTCTGGAAACACCATATATTTT.